Each of the 26 T cell receptor beta chains below was sequenced from the same sample in a study of beta chain features in type 1 diabetes. Study-wide findings and caveats: For Type 1 diabetes patients, all four CD4+ subsets carried TCRB CDR3s that were moderately but significantly shorter.

These receptors have no identified antigens. Since all of the isolated RNA was reverse transcribed, expressed TCRB transcripts were what got sequenced. Assay used: immunoSEQ multiplex PCR; TCRdb lists only in-frame clones, some missing. The sample lists about 650,000 clones; roughly 12% were seen once. The sample was naive CD4+ T cells from blood. Receptors were obtained from a man aged 25-45 years with type 1 diabetes.

This clone was seen a few times. V and J are TRBV30 and TRBJ2-2; 8 nucleotides line up with TRBD1. This CDR3 has 15 residues. Trimming took 5 bases from V and 0 from J; bases not matched to a gene: 5. Germline V gene lookup returns CDR1 GTSNPN and CDR2 SVGIG (reference sequence). CDR3 region: CAWGPGGANTGELFF. The CDR3 DNA reads TGTGCCTGGGGACCAGGGGGCGCGAACACCGGGGAGCTGTTTTTT.

The V and J genes are TRBV7-2 and TRBJ2-2, with TRBD1 matching over 9 bases. The CDR3 runs 15 residues. Unmatched junction bases numbered 6, after V lost 6 bases and J lost 4 bases. CDR1 is SGHTA, CDR2 FQGNSA, per germline. The CDR3 protein is CASRGGTGITGELFF. DNA of the CDR3: TGTGCCAGCAGGGGTGGGACAGGGATCACCGGGGAGCTGTTTTTT.

The genes are TRBV28 and TRBJ1-2; 10 bases are shared with TRBD1. Germline trimming cut 2 bases from V and 8 bases from J; bases unmatched to any gene: 8. Germline CDR1 and CDR2: MDHEN and SYDVKM. This CDR3 comprises 15 residues. The CDR3 reads CASSLIDRGRRGYTF. The DNA for the CDR3 is TGTGCCAGCAGTTTAATCGACAGGGGGCGAAGGGGCTACACCTTC.

A note on this clone: Germline and junction disagree at one end, which may indicate a read error. The chain has TRBV5-1 and TRBJ2-5, with D perhaps matching TRBD1 (6 bases). The CDR3 loop spans 17 amino acids. The germline gives CDR1 SGHRS, CDR2 YFSETQ. CDR3 in amino acids: CASGLTNRANVQETQYF. The CDR3 DNA is TGCGCCAGCGGCTTAACTAACAGGGCAAACGTCCAAGAGACCCAGTACTTC.

The CDR3 DNA reads as TGTGCCAGCAGCCTAGGGGCGGGGAGCTACAATGAGCAGTTCTTC. Amino acid sequence: CASSLGAGSYNEQFF. V gene TRBV7-8 combines with J gene TRBJ2-1; D perhaps matches TRBD2 (6 bases). The CDR3 sequence is 15 residues long. CDR1 SGHVS and CDR2 FQNEAQ come from the germline V gene. The ends were cut back, 5 bases at V and 3 bases at J, with 14 bases in the middle.

The J gene is TRBJ2-2, the V gene TRBV29-1, with D perhaps TRBD1 (5 bases). Trimming removed 2 bases from V and 0 bases from J, with 7 bases in between. The CDR3 totals 14 residues. Germline lookup yields CDR1 SQVTM and CDR2 ANQGSEA. CDR3 DNA: TGCAGCGTTGAAAAACAGGCGAACACCGGGGAGCTGTTTTTT. This gives the protein CSVEKQANTGELFF.

The chain is built from TRBV7-3 and TRBJ2-3; 8 nucleotides match TRBD2. V dropped 4 bases and J dropped 0; count of bases not matched to a gene: 6. The CDR3 loop spans 16 amino acids. CDR1 and CDR2 (germline): SGHTA, FQGTGA. The CDR3 nucleotides read TGTGCCAGCAGCTCCTACGGGGGGGCAAGCACAGATACGCAGTATTTT. It is translated as CASSSYGGASTDTQYF.

V gene TRBV11-3 combines with J gene TRBJ2-7, with D maybe TRBD1 (6 bases). The CDR3 contains 13 residues. Germline-derived CDR1 and CDR2 are SGHNT and YENEEA. The germline V and J ends were trimmed by 0 bases and 9 bases, with 12 bases remaining between them. CDR3 DNA sequence: TGTGCCAGCAGCTTAGATGGACAGCCTTTGCAGTACTTC. As protein: CASSLDGQPLQYF. Combining the CDR3 with reference TRBV11-3 and TRBJ2-7 gives the whole variable domain EAGVVQSPRYKIIEKKQPVAFWCNPISGHNTLYWYLQNLGQGPELLIRYENEEAVDDSQLPKDRFSAERLKGVDSTLKIQPAELGDSAVYLCASSLDGQPLQYFGPGTRLTVT.

This clone has only a few counts. This chain links TRBV2 with TRBJ1-5, with D possibly being TRBD1 (5 bases). V lost 6 bases, J lost 5 bases, and 5 bases lay in between. From germline, CDR1 is SNHLY and CDR2 FYNNEI. This CDR3 spans 11 amino acids. The CDR3 reads CASRGDQPQHF. DNA of the CDR3: TGTGCCAGCAGGGGGGATCAGCCCCAGCATTTT.

This clone was detected a few times. V usage is TRBV28 and J usage is TRBJ2-7; weak D call: TRBD1 (6 bases). The V end lost 5 bases, the J end lost 3 bases, and 17 bases lay between the germline ends. This CDR3 is built from 15 residues. Germline CDR1 MDHEN, CDR2 SYDVKM. In DNA, the CDR3 is TGTGCCAGCAGTACACGTCTCCGGACAGTCTACGAGCAGTACTTC. Amino acids: CASSTRLRTVYEQYF.

The V call is TRBV30, the J call TRBJ1-2, with D perhaps TRBD1 (6 bases). V shed 2 bases and J shed 7 bases, with 20 bases lying between them. This CDR3 is built from 15 residues. Germline CDR1 reads GTSNPN; CDR2 reads SVGIG (reference sequence). The CDR3 nucleotides read TGTGCCTGGAGTCGCCGGACAGCCATCCTGGGTGGCTACACCTTC. Residues: CAWSRRTAILGGYTF.

This clone was counted between two and nine times. The V gene is TRBV12-5, the J gene TRBJ2-1; 10 bases map to TRBD2. This CDR3 is built from 17 residues. J gave up 7 bases and V 6 bases, and 15 bases lay outside the gene matches. Germline V gene data show CDR1 as LGHNT and CDR2 as FRNRAP. The CDR3 sequence: CASGYPFRLAGRNEQFF. The DNA of the CDR3 is TGTGCTAGTGGCTATCCATTTCGACTAGCGGGTCGGAATGAGCAGTTCTTC.

The genes are TRBV6-5 and TRBJ2-3; TRBD2 matches 9 bases. This CDR3 is 15 amino acids long. Germline CDR1 MNHEY, CDR2 SVGAGI. V shed 6 bases, J shed 3 bases, and the junction held 7 bases outside the gene matches. CDR3 in DNA: TGTGCCAGCAGCCCGGGACTAGCTGGAACAGATACGCAGTATTTT. Translated: CASSPGLAGTDTQYF.

As to this clone: Other DNA sequences from this sample encode an identical CDR3 as well. This chain uses TRBV7-9 with TRBJ1-2, with D tentatively TRBD1 (5 bases). Germline assignment: CDR1 SEHNR and CDR2 FQNEAQ (reference sequence). The CDR3 totals 13 residues. The V and J ends lost 3 bases and 1 base respectively, with 6 bases between them. The chain's CDR3 is CASSFDSNYGYTF. For the CDR3, the DNA is TGTGCCAGCAGCTTTGACAGTAACTATGGCTACACCTTC.

This clone was observed a handful of times. The V gene is TRBV9, the J gene TRBJ1-3; D perhaps matches TRBD1 (5 bases). The CDR3 has 17 amino acids. The ends were cut back, 1 base at V and 4 bases at J, with 18 bases in the middle. The germline gives CDR1 SGDLS, CDR2 YYNGEE. The CDR3 spells CASSVTPLDGAGNTIYF. CDR3 sequence (DNA): TGTGCCAGCAGCGTAACCCCCCTGGACGGGGCGGGAAACACCATATATTTT. Variable domain in full (rest from reference TRBV9 and TRBJ1-3): DSGVTQTPKHLITATGQRVTLRCSPRSGDLSVYWYQQSLDQGLQFLIQYYNGEERAKGNILERFSAQQFPDLHSELNLSSLELGDSALYFCASSVTPLDGAGNTIYFGEGSWLTVV.

This clone was seen a few times. The chain has TRBV10-2 and TRBJ2-2; no firm D call. Germline values: CDR1 WSHSY, CDR2 SAAADI. The germline V and J ends were trimmed by 4 bases and 1 base, with 7 bases remaining between them. The CDR3 contains 14 residues. CDR3 sequence reads: CASSVSWNTGELFF. As DNA, the CDR3 is TGCGCCAGCAGTGTTAGCTGGAACACCGGGGAGCTGTTTTTT.

There are a few counts of this clone. The V call is TRBV11-2, the J call TRBJ2-5, with D possibly TRBD1 on 5 matching bases. CDR3 length equals 14 residues. The ends were cut back, 5 bases at V and 2 bases at J, with 12 bases in the middle. Per germline, CDR1 SGHAT and CDR2 FQNNGV. The CDR3 loop is CASSPTGAQETQYF. The CDR3, as DNA: TGTGCCAGCAGCCCGACTGGGGCGCAAGAGACCCAGTACTTC.

This clone was observed a few times. The chain employs TRBV5-1 and TRBJ2-7; D is unresolved. There are 11 residues in the CDR3. V was trimmed by 2 bases and J by 2 bases, leaving 2 bases between them. The germline gives CDR1 SGHRS, CDR2 YFSETQ. The chain's CDR3 is CASSLTYEQYF. The CDR3 nucleotides are TGCGCCAGCAGCTTAACCTACGAGCAGTACTTC.

This clone turned up a few times. The gene calls are TRBV28 and TRBJ2-7, with TRBD1 matching 8 bases. The CDR3 totals 17 residues. J gave up 1 base and V 4 bases, and 12 bases lay outside the gene matches. Per germline, CDR1 MDHEN and CDR2 SYDVKM. CDR3 amino acids: CASSSFRGQGGSYEQYF. CDR3 in DNA: TGTGCCAGCAGTTCATTTCGTGGACAGGGTGGATCCTACGAGCAGTACTTC.

Only a few counts were recorded for this clone. The chain recombines TRBV7-6 with TRBJ2-3, with no clear D. Trimming left V 0 bases short and J 0 bases short, with 4 bases between. Germline CDR1 SGHVS, CDR2 FNYEAQ. This CDR3 contains 14 residues. The CDR3 nucleotides are TGTGCCAGCAGCTTAGCCTGGAGCACAGATACGCAGTATTTT. This sequence encodes CASSLAWSTDTQYF.

In DNA form, the CDR3 reads TGTGCCATCAGTGCCCCGGGACAGGGGAACTATGGCTACACCTTC. It codes for CAISAPGQGNYGYTF. The V and J genes are TRBV10-3 and TRBJ1-2, with 10 bases aligning to TRBD1. Germline CDR1 ENHRY, CDR2 SYGVKD. The CDR3 covers 15 residues. V lost 4 bases, J lost 2 bases, and 4 bases stayed unmatched.

Turning to this clone: This sample includes further DNA sequences coding for the same CDR3. The chain has TRBV6-6 and TRBJ1-1; 7 positions match TRBD1. This CDR3 has 13 amino acids. CDR1 is MNHNY and CDR2 is SVGAGI in the germline V gene (reference sequence). Unmatched junction bases numbered 0, after V lost 2 bases and J lost 3 bases. Here the CDR3 reads CASSYQGDTEAFF. CDR3 bases: TGTGCCAGCAGTTACCAGGGGGACACTGAAGCTTTCTTT.

This clone was detected ten times or more. The CDR3 region has the DNA TGTGCCAGCTCACCACCGGGACTAGTGCGAAAGACCCAGTACTTC. Translation: CASSPPGLVRKTQYF. This chain connects TRBV18 to TRBJ2-5; TRBD2 aligns across 8 bases. The germline V gene has CDR1 KGHSH and CDR2 LQKENI. This CDR3 contains 15 residues. The J segment lost 6 bases and the V segment lost 0 bases, leaving 6 bases of the junction unmatched.

This clone has a handful of counts. V usage is TRBV9 and J usage is TRBJ2-3, with D tentatively TRBD1 or TRBD2 (6 bases each). CDR1 is SGDLS and CDR2 is YYNGEE in the germline V gene. Between the trimmed V and J ends, which lost 7 bases and 2 bases, there was a span of 17 bases. The CDR3 consists of 15 residues. This chain's CDR3 is CASSQEGTTTDTQYF. Written as DNA, the CDR3 is TGTGCCAGCTCTCAGGAGGGGACAACCACAGATACGCAGTATTTT.

This clone was observed a handful of times. V usage is TRBV7-2 and J usage is TRBJ1-2; no definite D call. The CDR3 totals 15 residues. CDR1 and CDR2 (germline): SGHTA, FQGNSA. Trimming shortened V by 1 base and J by 8 bases, and 17 bases separated the two germline ends. The CDR3 sequence: CASSLEFSGLAGYTF. The CDR3 DNA sequence: TGTGCCAGCAGCTTAGAGTTCTCAGGCCTTGCGGGCTACACCTTC.

This clone turned up a few times. The chain couples TRBV27 to TRBJ1-4, with TRBD1 matching 8 bases. Germline CDR1 reads MNHEY; CDR2 reads SMNVEV (reference sequence). V lost 8 bases to trimming and J lost 5 bases; unmatched junction nucleotides: 19. The CDR3 totals 18 residues. The CDR3 nucleotides are TGTGCCAGCGGCTTGAACCAGGGGGCAGGATTTATGAATGAAAAACTGTTTTTT. It codes for CASGLNQGAGFMNEKLFF.